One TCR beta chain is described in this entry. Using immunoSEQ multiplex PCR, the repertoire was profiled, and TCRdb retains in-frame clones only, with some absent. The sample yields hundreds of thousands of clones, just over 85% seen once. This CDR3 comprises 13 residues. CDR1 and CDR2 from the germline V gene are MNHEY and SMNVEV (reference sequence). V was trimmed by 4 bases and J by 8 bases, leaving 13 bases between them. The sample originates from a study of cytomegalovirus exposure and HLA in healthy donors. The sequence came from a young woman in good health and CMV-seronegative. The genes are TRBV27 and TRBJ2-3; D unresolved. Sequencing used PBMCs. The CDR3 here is CASSSPSWATQYF. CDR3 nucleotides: TGTGCCAGCAGTTCCCCGTCGTGGGCTACGCAGTATTTT.